The T cell receptor beta chain described here comes from a study of blood T cell repertoires in COVID-19. There are 15 residues in the CDR3. J lost 7 bases, V lost 7 bases, and 14 bases had no gene match. In germline, CDR1 is MNHEY, CDR2 SVGAGI. Generated by immunoSEQ multiplex PCR, the TCRdb table keeps only in-frame clones and is missing some. The sample includes some 320,000 clones, around 92% seen only once; the top ten take approximately 12%. The clonotype comes from a woman between 25 and 40 years old with COVID-19, enrolled during active disease. The sample comprised peripheral blood. The V call is TRBV6-5, the J call TRBJ2-5; 8 nucleotides match TRBD1. The CDR3 DNA reads TGTGCCAGCACAATATCCGCGACAGGGGCTGGGACCCAGTACTTC. It codes for CASTISATGAGTQYF.